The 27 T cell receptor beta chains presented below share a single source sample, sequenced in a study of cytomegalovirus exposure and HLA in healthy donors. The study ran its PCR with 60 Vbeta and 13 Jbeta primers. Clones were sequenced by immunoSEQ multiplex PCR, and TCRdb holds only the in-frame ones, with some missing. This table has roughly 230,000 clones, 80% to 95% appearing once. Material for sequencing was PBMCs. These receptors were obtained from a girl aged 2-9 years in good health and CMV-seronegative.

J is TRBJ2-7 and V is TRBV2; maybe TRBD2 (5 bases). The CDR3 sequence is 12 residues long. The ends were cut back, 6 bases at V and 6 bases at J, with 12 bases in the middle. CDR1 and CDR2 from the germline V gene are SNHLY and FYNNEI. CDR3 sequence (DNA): TGTGCCAGCAGCGAAACAGAGGGCGAGCAGTACTTC. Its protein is CASSETEGEQYF.

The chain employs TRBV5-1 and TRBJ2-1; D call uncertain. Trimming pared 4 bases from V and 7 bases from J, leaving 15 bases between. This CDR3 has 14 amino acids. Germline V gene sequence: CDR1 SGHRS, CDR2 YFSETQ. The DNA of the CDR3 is TGCGCCAGCAGCCCCCGCACCGGTCAAAATGAGCAGTTCTTC. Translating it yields CASSPRTGQNEQFF.

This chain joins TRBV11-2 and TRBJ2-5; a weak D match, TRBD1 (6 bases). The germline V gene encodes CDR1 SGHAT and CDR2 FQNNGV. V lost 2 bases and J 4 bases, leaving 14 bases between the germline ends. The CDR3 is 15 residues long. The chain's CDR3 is CASSLHRGGGETQYF. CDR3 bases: TGTGCCAGCAGCTTACACAGAGGGGGTGGAGAGACCCAGTACTTC.

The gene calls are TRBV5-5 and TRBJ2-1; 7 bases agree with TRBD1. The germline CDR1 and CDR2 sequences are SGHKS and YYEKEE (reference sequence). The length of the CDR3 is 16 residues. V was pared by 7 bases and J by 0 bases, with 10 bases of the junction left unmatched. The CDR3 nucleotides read TGTGCCAGCCTGACCAGTGGGGACAGCTCCTACAATGAGCAGTTCTTC. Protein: CASLTSGDSSYNEQFF.

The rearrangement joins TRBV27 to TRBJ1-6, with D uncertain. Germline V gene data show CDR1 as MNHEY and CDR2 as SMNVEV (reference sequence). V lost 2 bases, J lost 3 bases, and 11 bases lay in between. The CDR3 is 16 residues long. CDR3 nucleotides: TGTGCCAGCAGTTTAAAACAGTCGTTCTATAATTCACCCCTCCACTTT. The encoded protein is CASSLKQSFYNSPLHF.

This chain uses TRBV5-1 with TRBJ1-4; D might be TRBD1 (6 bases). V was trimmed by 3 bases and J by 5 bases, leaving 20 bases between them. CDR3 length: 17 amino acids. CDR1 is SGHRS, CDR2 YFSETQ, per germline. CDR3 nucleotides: TGCGCCAGCAGCTCCGTGAGTACAGGGATCCTCAATGAAAAACTGTTTTTT. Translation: CASSSVSTGILNEKLFF.

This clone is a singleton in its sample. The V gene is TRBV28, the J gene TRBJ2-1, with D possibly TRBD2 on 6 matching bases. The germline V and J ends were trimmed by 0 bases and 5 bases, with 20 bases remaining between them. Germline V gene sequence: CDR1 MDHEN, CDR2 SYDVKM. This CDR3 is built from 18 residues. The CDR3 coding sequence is TGTGCCAGCAGTTTATGGTTTCGGGAGCGGGTAAGGAACAATGAGCAGTTCTTC. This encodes CASSLWFRERVRNNEQFF.

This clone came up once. CDR3 region: CASKSGGEKLFF. CDR3 in DNA: TGCGCCAGCAAATCAGGGGGCGAAAAACTGTTTTTT. This rearrangement joins TRBV10-2 to TRBJ1-4; 8 nucleotides line up with TRBD1. CDR3 length: 12 residues. The trim removed 7 bases at V and 8 bases at J, leaving 3 bases unmatched. In germline, CDR1 is WSHSY, CDR2 SAAADI.

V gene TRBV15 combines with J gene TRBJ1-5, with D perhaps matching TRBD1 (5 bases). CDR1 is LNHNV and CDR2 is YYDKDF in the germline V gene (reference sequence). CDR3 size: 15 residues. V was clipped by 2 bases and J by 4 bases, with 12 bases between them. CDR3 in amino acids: CATSRTWGGNQPQHF. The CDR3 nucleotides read TGTGCCACCAGCAGAACCTGGGGGGGAAATCAGCCCCAGCATTTT.

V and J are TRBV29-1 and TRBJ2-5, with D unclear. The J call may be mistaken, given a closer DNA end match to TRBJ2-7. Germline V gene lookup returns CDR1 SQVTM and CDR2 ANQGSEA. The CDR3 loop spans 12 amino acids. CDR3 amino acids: CSVDAGTYEQYF. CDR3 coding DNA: TGCAGCGTTGACGCAGGAACCTACGAGCAGTACTTC.

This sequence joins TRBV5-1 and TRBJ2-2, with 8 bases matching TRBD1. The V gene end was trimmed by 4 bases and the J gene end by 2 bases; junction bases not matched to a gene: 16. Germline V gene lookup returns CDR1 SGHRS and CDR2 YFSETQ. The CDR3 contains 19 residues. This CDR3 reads CASSEGSLAQGANTGELFF. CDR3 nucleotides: TGCGCCAGCAGCGAAGGTAGTCTAGCCCAGGGGGCCAACACCGGGGAGCTGTTTTTT.

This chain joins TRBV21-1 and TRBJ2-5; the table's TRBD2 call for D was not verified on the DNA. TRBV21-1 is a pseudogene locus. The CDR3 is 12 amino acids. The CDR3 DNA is TGTGCCAGCAGCTTCGGGGGGGAGACCCAGTACTTC. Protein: CASSFGGETQYF.

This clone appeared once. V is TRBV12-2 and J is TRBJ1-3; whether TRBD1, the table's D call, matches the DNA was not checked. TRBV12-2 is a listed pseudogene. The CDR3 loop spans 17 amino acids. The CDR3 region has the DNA TGTGCAAGTCGCTTACCCCGACAGGGTTTCGATGGAAACACCATATATTTT. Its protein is CASRLPRQGFDGNTIYF.

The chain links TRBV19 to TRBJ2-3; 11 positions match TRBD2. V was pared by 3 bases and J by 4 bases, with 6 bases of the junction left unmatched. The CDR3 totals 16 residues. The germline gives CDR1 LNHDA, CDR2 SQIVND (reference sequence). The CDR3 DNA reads TGTGCCAGTAGTATCAGGACTAGCGGGTACCCAGATACGCAGTATTTT. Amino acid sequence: CASSIRTSGYPDTQYF.

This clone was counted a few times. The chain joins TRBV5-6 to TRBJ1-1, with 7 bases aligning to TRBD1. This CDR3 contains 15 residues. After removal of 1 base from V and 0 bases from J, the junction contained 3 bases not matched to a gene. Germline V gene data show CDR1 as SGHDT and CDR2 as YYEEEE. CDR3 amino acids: CASSLTGQVNTEAFF. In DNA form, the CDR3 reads TGTGCCAGCAGCTTGACCGGACAGGTGAACACTGAAGCTTTCTTT.

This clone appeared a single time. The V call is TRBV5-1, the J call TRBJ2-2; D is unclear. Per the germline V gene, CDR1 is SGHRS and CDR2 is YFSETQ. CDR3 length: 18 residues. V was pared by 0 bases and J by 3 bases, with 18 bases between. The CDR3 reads CASSLAAKFTDYTGELFF. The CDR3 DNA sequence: TGCGCCAGCAGCTTGGCCGCTAAGTTCACAGATTACACCGGGGAGCTGTTTTTT.

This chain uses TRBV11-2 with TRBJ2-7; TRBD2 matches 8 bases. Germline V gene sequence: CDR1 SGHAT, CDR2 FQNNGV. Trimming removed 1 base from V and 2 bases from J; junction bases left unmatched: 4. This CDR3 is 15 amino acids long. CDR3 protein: CASSLVAGGPYEQYF. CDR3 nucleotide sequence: TGTGCCAGCAGCTTAGTGGCGGGAGGACCCTACGAGCAGTACTTC.

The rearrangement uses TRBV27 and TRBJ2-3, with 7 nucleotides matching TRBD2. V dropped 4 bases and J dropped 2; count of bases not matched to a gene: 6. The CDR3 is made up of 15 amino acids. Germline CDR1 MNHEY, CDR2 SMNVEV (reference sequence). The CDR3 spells CASSSWGGFTDTQYF. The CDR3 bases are TGTGCCAGCAGTTCTTGGGGGGGATTCACAGATACGCAGTATTTT.

CDR3 bases: TGCGCCAGCAGCCCACCGGACAGGGATTACTACGAGCAGTACTTC. Protein: CASSPPDRDYYEQYF. The chain links TRBV4-1 to TRBJ2-7; 8 nucleotides agree with TRBD1. CDR3 length: 15 residues. V shed 4 bases, J shed 3 bases, and the junction held 8 bases outside the gene matches. Germline-derived CDR1 and CDR2 are MGHRA and YSYEKL.

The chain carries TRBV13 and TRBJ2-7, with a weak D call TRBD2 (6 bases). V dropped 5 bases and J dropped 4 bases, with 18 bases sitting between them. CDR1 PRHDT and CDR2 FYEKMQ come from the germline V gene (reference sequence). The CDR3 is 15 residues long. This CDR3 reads CASSEAGGGDYEQYF. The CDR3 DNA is TGTGCCAGCAGCGAAGCCGGGGGAGGAGATTACGAGCAGTACTTC.

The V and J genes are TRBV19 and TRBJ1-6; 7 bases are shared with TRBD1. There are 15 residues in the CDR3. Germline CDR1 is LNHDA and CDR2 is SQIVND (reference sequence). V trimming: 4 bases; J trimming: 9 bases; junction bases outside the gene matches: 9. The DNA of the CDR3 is TGTGCCAGTAGTAGTTGGGACAGTTCGGGTTCACCCCTCCACTTT. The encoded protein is CASSSWDSSGSPLHF. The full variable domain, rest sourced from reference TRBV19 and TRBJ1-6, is DGGITQSPKYLFRKEGQNVTLSCEQNLNHDAMYWYRQDPGQGLRLIYYSQIVNDFQKGDIAEGYSVSREKKESFPLTVTSAQKNPTAFYLCASSSWDSSGSPLHFGNGTRLTVT.

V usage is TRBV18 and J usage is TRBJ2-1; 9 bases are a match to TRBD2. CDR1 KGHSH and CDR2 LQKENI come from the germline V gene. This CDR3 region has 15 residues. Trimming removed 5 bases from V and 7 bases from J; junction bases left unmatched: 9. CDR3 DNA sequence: TGTGCCAGCTCAGGTCAGCGGGGGGTACCGAATGAGCAGTTCTTC. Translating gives CASSGQRGVPNEQFF.

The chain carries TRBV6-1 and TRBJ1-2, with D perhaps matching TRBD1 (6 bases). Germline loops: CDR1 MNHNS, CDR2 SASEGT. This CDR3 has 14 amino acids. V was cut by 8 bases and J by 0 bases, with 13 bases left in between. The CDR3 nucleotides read TGTGCCAGCGTGGACAGATTTACTAACTATGGCTACACCTTC. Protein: CASVDRFTNYGYTF.

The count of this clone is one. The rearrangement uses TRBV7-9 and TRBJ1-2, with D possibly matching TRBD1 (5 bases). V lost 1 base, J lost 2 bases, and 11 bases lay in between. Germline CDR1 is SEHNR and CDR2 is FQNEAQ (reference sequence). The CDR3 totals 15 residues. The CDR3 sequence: CASSLDGGANYGYTF. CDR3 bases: TGTGCCAGCAGCTTAGACGGGGGTGCAAACTATGGCTACACCTTC.

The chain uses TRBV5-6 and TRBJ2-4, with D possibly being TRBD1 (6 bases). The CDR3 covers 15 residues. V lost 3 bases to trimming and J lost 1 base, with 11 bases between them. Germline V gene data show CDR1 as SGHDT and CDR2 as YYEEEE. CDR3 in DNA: TGTGCCAGCAGCTCCCTGAGGGGGGCCAAAAACATTCAGTACTTC. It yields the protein CASSSLRGAKNIQYF.

The CDR3 bases are TGTGCCAGTAGTATAGACCCAGGACTAAACACCGGGGAGCTGTTTTTT. Amino acid sequence: CASSIDPGLNTGELFF. This chain links TRBV19 with TRBJ2-2; a weak D match, TRBD2 (6 bases). V was shortened by 0 bases and J by 2 bases, with 10 bases between the two germline ends. The CDR3 is 16 amino acids. Looked up from germline, CDR1 is LNHDA and CDR2 is SQIVND (reference sequence).

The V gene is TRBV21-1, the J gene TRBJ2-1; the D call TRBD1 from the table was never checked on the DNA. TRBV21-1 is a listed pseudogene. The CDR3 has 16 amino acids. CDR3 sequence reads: CASSKTRLGRIHEQFF. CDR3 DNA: TGTGCCAGCAGCAAAACCCGTTTGGGCCGGATCCATGAGCAGTTCTTC.